This T cell receptor beta chain emerged from a study of blood T cells in healthy people across ages. Roughly 10 milliliters of peripheral blood were drawn from each donor into EDTA-treated tubes. The V end was cut by 3 bases, the J end by 8 bases, with 23 bases between. This CDR3 spans 17 amino acids. The germline V gene encodes CDR1 LNHDA and CDR2 SQIVND (reference sequence). Study-wide points: Aged donors had fewer naive CD4+ cells and lower diversity than long-lived donors. Researchers judged that diversity estimates from one million T cells fell short of true values.

This clonotype was found many times. Its antigen is unidentified. Primed by a sample-barcoded 5' primer and a J-beta primer mix, a second PCR proceeded for 7 to 11 cycles. MiXCR was run by TCRdb on the 5' RACE reads, yielding one entry per CDR3 protein. The sample includes 850,000 or so distinct CDR3 sequences, under 30% of them seen just once. The sample taken for sequencing was blood. The clonotype was recovered from an elderly woman in good health. The rearrangement links TRBV19 to TRBJ2-1; D might be TRBD1 or TRBD2, each matching 5 bases. The CDR3 coding sequence is TGTGCCAGTAGTATCGGTAAAGGGACCCAGGACCTGGATGAGCAGTTCTTC. This encodes CASSIGKGTQDLDEQFF.